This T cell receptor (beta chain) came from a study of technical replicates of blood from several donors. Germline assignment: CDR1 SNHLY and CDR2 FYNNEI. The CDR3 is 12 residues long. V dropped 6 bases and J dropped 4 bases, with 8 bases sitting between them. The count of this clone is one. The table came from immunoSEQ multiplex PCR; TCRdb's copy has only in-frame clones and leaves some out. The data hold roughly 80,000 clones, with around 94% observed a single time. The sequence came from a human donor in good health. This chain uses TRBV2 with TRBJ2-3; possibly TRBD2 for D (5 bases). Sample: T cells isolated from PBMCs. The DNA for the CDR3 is TGTGCCAGCAGACTAGTATCAGATACGCAGTATTTT. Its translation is CASRLVSDTQYF.